The 17 T cell receptor beta chains below were found in one sample sequenced in a study of T cells after yellow fever vaccination. TCRdb re-called the 5' RACE reads through MiXCR, storing one row per CDR3 protein. The data contain a few hundred thousand distinct CDR3 sequences, approximately 5.2% of them singletons. Sequencing used CD4+ T cells sorted from PBMCs, obtained on the day of the yellow fever booster vaccination. The receptors come from a man aged 18 to 30 who received the YFV17D yellow fever vaccine.

This clonotype was observed at least ten times. The chain links TRBV18 to TRBJ2-7; D is ambiguous. Trimming pared 2 bases from V and 5 bases from J, leaving 10 bases between. Germline CDR1 is KGHSH and CDR2 is LQKENI. The CDR3 has 13 amino acids. In DNA form, the CDR3 reads TGTGCCAGCTCACCAGAGAGAAGGGACGAGCAGTACTTC. Residues: CASSPERRDEQYF.

This clonotype was counted only a few times. The chain carries TRBV6-5 and TRBJ2-7; 8 positions agree with TRBD2. CDR3 length equals 14 residues. V was clipped by 4 bases and J by 4 bases; unmatched bases: 6. Germline CDR1 and CDR2: MNHEY and SVGAGI. The CDR3: CASSSGGAQYEQYV. CDR3 DNA sequence: TGTGCCAGCAGTTCCGGGGGGGCCCAATACGAGCAGTACGTC.

The chain couples TRBV6-6 to TRBJ1-2; 9 nucleotides match TRBD1. J was trimmed by 1 base and V by 6 bases; bases with no gene match: 6. The CDR3 runs 15 residues. Germline V gene sequence: CDR1 MNHNY, CDR2 SVGAGI (reference sequence). The CDR3 bases are TGTGCCAGCAGGCCGGTGACAGGGGGTAACTATGGCTACACCTTC. This gives the protein CASRPVTGGNYGYTF.

The rearrangement links TRBV28 to TRBJ2-7, with 8 bases lining up with TRBD1. The CDR3 has 13 residues. The V and J ends lost 2 bases and 6 bases, in that order; junction bases with no gene match: 3. Germline V gives CDR1 MDHEN, CDR2 SYDVKM. The CDR3 sequence: CASSLGDRSEQYV. Written as DNA, the CDR3 is TGTGCCAGCAGTTTAGGGGACAGGAGCGAGCAGTACGTC.

The rearrangement uses TRBV3-1 and TRBJ2-1; D is possibly TRBD2 (6 bases). Germline V gene lookup returns CDR1 LGHDT and CDR2 YNNKEL (reference sequence). The length of the CDR3 is 14 residues. V was cut by 1 base and J by 3 bases, with 7 bases left in between. CDR3 sequence reads: CASSQGGDYNEQFF. DNA for the CDR3: TGTGCCAGCAGCCAAGGGGGGGACTACAATGAGCAGTTCTTC.

This clonotype was found many times. The rearrangement joins TRBV7-2 to TRBJ2-7; D remains ambiguous. Germline V CDR1 and CDR2: SGHTA, FQGNSA. V was shortened by 4 bases and J by 7 bases, with 14 bases between the two germline ends. This CDR3 is built from 13 residues. The chain's CDR3 is CASSSLVGSEQYV. The CDR3 DNA reads as TGTGCCAGCAGCTCCCTGGTGGGTTCTGAGCAGTACGTC.

This clonotype was counted only a few times. The rearrangement uses TRBV12-3 or TRBV12-4 and TRBJ1-2, with D tentatively TRBD1 (5 bases). V was cut by 5 bases and J by 8 bases, with 24 bases left in between. The CDR3 is 16 residues long. CDR3 nucleotides: TGTGCCAGCAGTCCCTTCTCGGGGGGAGGATTGGGAGGCTACACCTTC. Its translation: CASSPFSGGGLGGYTF.

V usage is TRBV5-1 and J usage is TRBJ2-2; D gene unclear. The CDR3 consists of 14 residues. The V gene lost 5 bases and the J gene lost 2 bases, with 10 bases spanning the gap. Germline CDR1 is SGHRS and CDR2 is YFSETQ. In DNA form, the CDR3 reads TGCGCCAGCAGTCCCCGGGTAAACACCGGGGAGCTGTTTTTT. Its translation is CASSPRVNTGELFF. Combining the CDR3 with reference TRBV5-1 and TRBJ2-2 gives the whole variable domain KAGVTQTPRYLIKTRGQQVTLSCSPISGHRSVSWYQQTPGQGLQFLFEYFSETQRNKGNFPGRFSGRQFSNSRSEMNVSTLELGDSALYLCASSPRVNTGELFFGEGSRLTVL.

This clonotype turned up a few times. The chain links TRBV11-2 to TRBJ2-1; 9 nucleotides align to TRBD1. The CDR3 totals 14 residues. J lost 7 bases, V lost 3 bases, and 4 bases had no gene match. Per germline, CDR1 SGHAT and CDR2 FQNNGV. CDR3 nucleotide sequence: TGTGCCAGCAGCTTGGACAGGGGTTGGAATGAGCAGTTCTTC. It codes for CASSLDRGWNEQFF.

This clonotype was recorded at least ten times. The rearrangement joins TRBV7-2 to TRBJ2-3; 9 nucleotides line up with TRBD1. The length of the CDR3 is 16 residues. In germline, CDR1 is SGHTA, CDR2 FQGNSA. V dropped 5 bases and J dropped 4; count of bases not matched to a gene: 10. Written as DNA, the CDR3 is TGTGCCAGCAGCGGATCGGGGACAGGGCGAGCAGATACGCAGTATTTT. As protein: CASSGSGTGRADTQYF.

This clonotype has only a few counts. The gene calls are TRBV6-1 and TRBJ1-4, with 7 bases fitting TRBD1. The V gene's germline CDR1 is MNHNS and CDR2 SASEGT. The CDR3 spans 14 residues. With V trimmed by 6 bases and J by 7 bases, 8 bases remained unmatched. CDR3: CASRLTGPGEKLFF. The DNA for the CDR3 is TGTGCCAGCAGGCTGACAGGGCCCGGTGAAAAACTGTTTTTT.

This clonotype was observed many times. The chain uses TRBV20-1 and TRBJ1-5; perhaps TRBD1 as D (5 bases). Trimming left V 5 bases short and J 4 bases short, with 12 bases between. The CDR3 is made up of 13 amino acids. Looked up from germline, CDR1 is DFQATT and CDR2 is SNEGSKA (reference sequence). The CDR3 sequence: CSAPAGRNQPQHF. The CDR3 nucleotides are TGCAGTGCTCCGGCAGGGCGGAATCAGCCCCAGCATTTT.

The chain uses TRBV30 and TRBJ1-1; possible D gene TRBD1, 6 bases. CDR1 is GTSNPN and CDR2 is SVGIG in the germline V gene (reference sequence). The length of the CDR3 is 13 residues. This CDR3 reads CALGQGTLTEAFF. CDR3 nucleotide sequence: TGTGCGTTGGGGCAGGGGACCCTCACTGAAGCTTTCTTT.

This clonotype was observed a few times. The gene calls are TRBV21-1 and TRBJ1-2; the D call TRBD1 from the table was never checked on the DNA. TRBV21-1 represents a pseudogene. The length of the CDR3 is 16 residues. As DNA, the CDR3 is TGTGCCAGCAGCCAATTGGGGGGATTCGAACTCTATGGCTACACCTTC. This gives the protein CASSQLGGFELYGYTF.

This chain joins TRBV7-2 and TRBJ1-2; D remains unclear. The CDR3 runs to 17 residues. Germline values: CDR1 SGHTA, CDR2 FQGNSA. Between the trimmed V and J ends, which lost 4 bases and 6 bases, there was a span of 24 bases. The CDR3 loop reads CASSSRQTSLGSDGYTF. In DNA, the CDR3 is TGTGCCAGCAGCTCTCGTCAGACCTCCCTCGGCAGTGATGGCTACACCTTC.

The gene calls are TRBV20-1 and TRBJ1-5; 9 bases line up with TRBD1. The CDR3 totals 15 residues. V shed 2 bases, J shed 3 bases, and the junction held 5 bases outside the gene matches. Germline V gives CDR1 DFQATT, CDR2 SNEGSKA (reference sequence). CDR3 nucleotide sequence: TGCAGTGCTAGACCTGGACAGGGGTACAATCAGCCCCAGCATTTT. Translation: CSARPGQGYNQPQHF.

The V gene is TRBV20-1, the J gene TRBJ2-7; D may be TRBD2 (6 bases). Trimming pared 3 bases from V and 9 bases from J, leaving 12 bases between. This CDR3 has 11 residues. CDR1 and CDR2 from the germline V gene are DFQATT and SNEGSKA (reference sequence). For the CDR3, the DNA is TGCAGTGCTAGTGGAGGAGCGGGGCAGTACTTC. Protein: CSASGGAGQYF.